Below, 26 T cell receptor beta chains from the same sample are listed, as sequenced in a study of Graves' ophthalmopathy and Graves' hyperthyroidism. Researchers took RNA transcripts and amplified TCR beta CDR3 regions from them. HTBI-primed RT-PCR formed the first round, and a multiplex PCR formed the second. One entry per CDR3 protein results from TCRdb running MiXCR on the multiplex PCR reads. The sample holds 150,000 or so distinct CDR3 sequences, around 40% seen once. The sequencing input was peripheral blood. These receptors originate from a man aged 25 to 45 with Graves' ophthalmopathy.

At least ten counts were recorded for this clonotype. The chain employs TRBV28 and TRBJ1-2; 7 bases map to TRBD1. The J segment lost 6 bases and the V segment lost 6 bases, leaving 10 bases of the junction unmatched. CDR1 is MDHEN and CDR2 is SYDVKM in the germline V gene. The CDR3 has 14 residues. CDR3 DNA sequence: TGTGCCAGCAGATGGACAGGATACCCGGATGGCTACACCTTC. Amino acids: CASRWTGYPDGYTF.

CDR3 in amino acids: CASSSTSHQETQYF. The CDR3 coding sequence is TGTGCCAGCAGCTCGACCTCTCACCAAGAGACCCAGTACTTC. The rearrangement uses TRBV7-2 and TRBJ2-5; D unresolved. CDR1 SGHTA and CDR2 FQGNSA come from the germline V gene. With 4 bases removed from V and 0 bases from J, the gap between germline ends came to 9 bases. CDR3 size: 14 residues.

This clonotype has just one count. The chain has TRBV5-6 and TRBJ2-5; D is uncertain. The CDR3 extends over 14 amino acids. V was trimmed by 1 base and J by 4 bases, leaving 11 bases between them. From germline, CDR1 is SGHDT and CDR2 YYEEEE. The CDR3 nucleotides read TGTGCCAGCAGCTTGTTAATAACGGGAGAGACCCAGTACTTC. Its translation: CASSLLITGETQYF. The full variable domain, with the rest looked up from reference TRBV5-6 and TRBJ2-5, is DAGVTQSPTHLIKTRGQQVTLRCSPKSGHDTVSWYQQALGQGPQFIFQYYEEEERQRGNFPDRFSGHQFPNYSSELNVNALLLGDSALYLCASSLLITGETQYFGPGTRLLVL.

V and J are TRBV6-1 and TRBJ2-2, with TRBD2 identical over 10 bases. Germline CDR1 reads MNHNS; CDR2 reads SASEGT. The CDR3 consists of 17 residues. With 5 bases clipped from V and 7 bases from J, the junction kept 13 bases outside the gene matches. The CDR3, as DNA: TGTGCCAGCAGTCAGAGTGCTAGCGGGAGTGGTATCGGGGAGCTGTTTTTT. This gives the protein CASSQSASGSGIGELFF.

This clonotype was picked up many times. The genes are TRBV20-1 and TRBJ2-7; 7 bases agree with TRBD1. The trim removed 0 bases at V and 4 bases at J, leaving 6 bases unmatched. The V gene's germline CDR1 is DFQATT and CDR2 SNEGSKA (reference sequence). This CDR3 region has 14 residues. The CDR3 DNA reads TGCAGTGCTAGAGATCCCGACAGGGATTACGAGCAGTACTTC. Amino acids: CSARDPDRDYEQYF.

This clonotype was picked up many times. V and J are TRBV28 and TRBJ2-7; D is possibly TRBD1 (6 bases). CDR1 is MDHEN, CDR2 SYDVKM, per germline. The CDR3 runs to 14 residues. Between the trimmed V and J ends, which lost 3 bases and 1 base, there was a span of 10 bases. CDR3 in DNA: TGTGCCAGCAGTTTTGCCAGGGGATCCTACGAGCAGTACTTC. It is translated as CASSFARGSYEQYF. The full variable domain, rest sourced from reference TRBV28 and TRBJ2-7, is DVKVTQSSRYLVKRTGEKVFLECVQDMDHENMFWYRQDPGLGLRLIYFSYDVKMKEKGDIPEGYSVSREKKERFSLILESASTNQTSMYLCASSFARGSYEQYFGPGTRLTVT.

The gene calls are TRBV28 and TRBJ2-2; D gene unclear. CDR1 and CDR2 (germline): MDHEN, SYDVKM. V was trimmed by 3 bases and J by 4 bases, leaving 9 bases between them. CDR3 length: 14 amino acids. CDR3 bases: TGTGCCAGCAGTTTCCCTCGGGTCACCGGGGAGCTGTTTTTT. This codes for CASSFPRVTGELFF.

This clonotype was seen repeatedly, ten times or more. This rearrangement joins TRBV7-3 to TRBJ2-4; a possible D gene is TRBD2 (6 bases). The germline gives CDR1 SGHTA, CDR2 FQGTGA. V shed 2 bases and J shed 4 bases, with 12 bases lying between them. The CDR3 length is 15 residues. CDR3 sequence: CASSLAGPPKNIQYF. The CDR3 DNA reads TGTGCCAGCAGCTTAGCGGGACCCCCTAAAAACATTCAGTACTTC.

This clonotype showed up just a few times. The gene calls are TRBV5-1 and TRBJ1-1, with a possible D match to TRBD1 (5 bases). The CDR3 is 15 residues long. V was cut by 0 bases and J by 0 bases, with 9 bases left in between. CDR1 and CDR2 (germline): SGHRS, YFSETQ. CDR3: CASSLGQDMNTEAFF. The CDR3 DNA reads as TGCGCCAGCAGCTTGGGGCAGGACATGAACACTGAAGCTTTCTTT. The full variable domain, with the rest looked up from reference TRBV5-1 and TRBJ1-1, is KAGVTQTPRYLIKTRGQQVTLSCSPISGHRSVSWYQQTPGQGLQFLFEYFSETQRNKGNFPGRFSGRQFSNSRSEMNVSTLELGDSALYLCASSLGQDMNTEAFFGQGTRLTVV.

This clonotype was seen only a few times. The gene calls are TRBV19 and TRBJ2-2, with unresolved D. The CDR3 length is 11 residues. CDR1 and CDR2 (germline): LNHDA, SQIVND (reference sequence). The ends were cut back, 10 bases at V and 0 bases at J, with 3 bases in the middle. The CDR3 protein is CATTNTGELFF. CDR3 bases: TGTGCCACAACGAACACCGGGGAGCTGTTTTTT.

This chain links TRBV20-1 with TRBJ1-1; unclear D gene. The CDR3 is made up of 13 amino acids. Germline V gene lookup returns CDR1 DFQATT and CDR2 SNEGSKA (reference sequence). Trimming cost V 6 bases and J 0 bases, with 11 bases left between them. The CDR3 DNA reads TGCAGTGCAGATCCCGGGATGAACACTGAAGCTTTCTTT. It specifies CSADPGMNTEAFF.

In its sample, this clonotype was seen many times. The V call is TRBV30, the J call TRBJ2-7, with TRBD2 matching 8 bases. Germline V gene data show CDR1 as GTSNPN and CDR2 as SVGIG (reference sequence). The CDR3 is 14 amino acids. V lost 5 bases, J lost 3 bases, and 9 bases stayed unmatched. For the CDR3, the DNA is TGTGCCTGGTGTGACGGGACTAGTGTCTACGAGCAGTACTTC. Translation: CAWCDGTSVYEQYF. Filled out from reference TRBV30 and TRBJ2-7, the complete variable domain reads SQTIHQWPATLVQPVGSPLSLECTVEGTSNPNLYWYRQAAGRGLQLLFYSVGIGQISSEVPQNLSASRPQDRQFILSSKKLLLSDSGFYLCAWCDGTSVYEQYFGPGTRLTVT.

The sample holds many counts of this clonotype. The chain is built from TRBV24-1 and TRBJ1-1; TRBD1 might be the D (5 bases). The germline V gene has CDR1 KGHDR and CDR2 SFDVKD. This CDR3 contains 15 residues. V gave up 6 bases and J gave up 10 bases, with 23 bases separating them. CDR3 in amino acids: CATSRTRLFVHVAFF. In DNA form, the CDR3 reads TGTGCCACCAGTCGGACACGGCTATTCGTTCACGTAGCTTTCTTT.

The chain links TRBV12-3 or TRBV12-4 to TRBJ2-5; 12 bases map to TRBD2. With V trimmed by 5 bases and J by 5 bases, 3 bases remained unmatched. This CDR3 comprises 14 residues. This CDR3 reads CASSITSGRETQYF. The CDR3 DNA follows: TGTGCCAGCAGTATCACTAGCGGGAGGGAGACCCAGTACTTC.

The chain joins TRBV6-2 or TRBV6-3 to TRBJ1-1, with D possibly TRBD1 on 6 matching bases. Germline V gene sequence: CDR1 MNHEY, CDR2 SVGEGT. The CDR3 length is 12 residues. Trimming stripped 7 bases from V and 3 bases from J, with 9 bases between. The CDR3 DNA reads TGTGCCAGCAAGAAGGGGGACACTGAAGCTTTCTTT. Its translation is CASKKGDTEAFF.

CDR3 protein: CASPEQVNTEAFF. In DNA, the CDR3 is TGTGCCAGCCCCGAACAGGTGAACACTGAAGCTTTCTTT. This rearrangement joins TRBV6-1 to TRBJ1-1, with D perhaps TRBD1 (5 bases). The V end lost 8 bases, the J end lost 0 bases, and 10 bases lay between the germline ends. The CDR3 is made up of 13 amino acids. Germline V gives CDR1 MNHNS, CDR2 SASEGT.

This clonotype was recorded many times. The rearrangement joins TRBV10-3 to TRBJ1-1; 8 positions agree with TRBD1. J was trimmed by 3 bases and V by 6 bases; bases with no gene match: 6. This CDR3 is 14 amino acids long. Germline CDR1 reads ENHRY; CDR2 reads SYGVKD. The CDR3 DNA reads TGTGCCATCAGGGGAGACAGGGGTCACACTGAAGCTTTCTTT. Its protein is CAIRGDRGHTEAFF.

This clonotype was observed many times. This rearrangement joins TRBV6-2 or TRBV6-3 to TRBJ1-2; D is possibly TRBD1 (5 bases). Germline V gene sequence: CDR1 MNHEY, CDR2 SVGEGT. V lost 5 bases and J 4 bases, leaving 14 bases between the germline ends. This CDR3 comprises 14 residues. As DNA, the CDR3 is TGTGCCAGCAGTCCCCAGGGTTATACCTATGGCTACACCTTC. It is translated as CASSPQGYTYGYTF.

The CDR3 nucleotides are TGTGCCAGCAGTCTAACAGGGGATAATTCACCCCTCCACTTT. This encodes CASSLTGDNSPLHF. The chain has TRBV6-1 and TRBJ1-6; TRBD1 matches 7 bases. The J segment lost 5 bases and the V segment lost 5 bases, leaving 3 bases of the junction unmatched. CDR3 length equals 14 residues. The germline V gene has CDR1 MNHNS and CDR2 SASEGT.

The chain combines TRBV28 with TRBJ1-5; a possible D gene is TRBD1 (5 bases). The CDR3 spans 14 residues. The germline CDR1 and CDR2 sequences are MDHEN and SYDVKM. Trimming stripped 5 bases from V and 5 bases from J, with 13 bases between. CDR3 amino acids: CASSRGVLYQPQHF. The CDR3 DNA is TGTGCCAGCAGTCGAGGGGTCCTTTATCAGCCCCAGCATTTT.

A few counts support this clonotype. CDR3 in amino acids: CASSEALGPWETQYF. The CDR3, as DNA: TGTGCCAGCAGTGAAGCATTGGGACCTTGGGAGACCCAGTACTTC. The chain combines TRBV6-1 with TRBJ2-5; possibly TRBD1 or TRBD2 for D (5 bases each). Trimming pared 0 bases from V and 5 bases from J, leaving 13 bases between. The CDR3 extends over 15 amino acids. Germline V gene data show CDR1 as MNHNS and CDR2 as SASEGT.

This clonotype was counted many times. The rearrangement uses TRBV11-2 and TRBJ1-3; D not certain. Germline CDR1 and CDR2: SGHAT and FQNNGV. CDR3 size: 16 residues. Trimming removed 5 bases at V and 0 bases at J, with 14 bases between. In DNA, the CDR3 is TGTGCCAGCAGCCCCCCGGACGGGAGCTCTGGAAACACCATATATTTT. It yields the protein CASSPPDGSSGNTIYF.

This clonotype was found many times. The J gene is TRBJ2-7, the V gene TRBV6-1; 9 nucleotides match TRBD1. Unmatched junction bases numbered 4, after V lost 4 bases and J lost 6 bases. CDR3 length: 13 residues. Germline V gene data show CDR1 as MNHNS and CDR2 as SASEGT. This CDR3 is CASSGTGGAEQYF. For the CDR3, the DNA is TGTGCCAGCAGTGGAACAGGGGGCGCCGAGCAGTACTTC.

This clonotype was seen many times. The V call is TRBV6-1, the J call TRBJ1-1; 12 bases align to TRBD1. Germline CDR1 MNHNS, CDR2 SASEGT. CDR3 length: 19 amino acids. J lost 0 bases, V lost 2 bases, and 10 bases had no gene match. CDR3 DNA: TGTGCCAGCAGTGAACGCGGGACAGGGGGCGGTGGAGTGAACACTGAAGCTTTCTTT. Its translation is CASSERGTGGGGVNTEAFF.

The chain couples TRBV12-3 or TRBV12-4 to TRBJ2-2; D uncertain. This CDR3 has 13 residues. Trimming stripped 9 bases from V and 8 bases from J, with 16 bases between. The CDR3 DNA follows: TGTGCCAGTAGCTTGGGATGGCGTGGGGAGCTGTTTTTT. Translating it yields CASSLGWRGELFF.

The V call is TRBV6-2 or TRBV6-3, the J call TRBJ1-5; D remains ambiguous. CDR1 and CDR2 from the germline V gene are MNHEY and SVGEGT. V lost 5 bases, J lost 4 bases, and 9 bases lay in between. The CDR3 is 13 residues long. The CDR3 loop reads CASSTTRNQPQHF. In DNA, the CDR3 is TGTGCCAGCAGTACGACCCGAAATCAGCCCCAGCATTTT.